This T cell receptor beta chain was retrieved from a study of molecular identifiers for immune sequencing clone quantification. Looking at the study overall: Four of five RNA aliquots from approximately 20,000 or 100,000 naive CD8 T cells were sequenced.

V was trimmed by 3 bases and J by 6 bases, leaving 17 bases between them. CDR3 length: 15 amino acids. For bulk TCR libraries, previously described methods and listed TCR primers were used. Each CDR3 protein is one row after TCRdb ran MiXCR on the PCR reads. This sample has hundreds of thousands of distinct CDR3 sequences, with about 25% found just once. Turning to this clonotype: Antigen: not known.

Overall study findings and caveats: Over 99% of effector molecules, but under 1% in naive cells, were held by clones with more than 20 RNA copies.

The sample consisted of naive CD8+ T cells from blood, with Jurkat cell RNA spiked in. This sample's subset: FACS-sorted CD8+CD4-CCR7+CD45RA+ naive T cells. This clonotype was sampled from a human donor in good health. Some libraries in this study had Jurkat cell RNA spiked in. The V gene is TRBV12-3 or TRBV12-4, the J gene TRBJ1-2, with D hard to call. The CDR3 spells CASSFSNWQANGYTF. In DNA, the CDR3 is TGTGCCAGCAGTTTTTCAAACTGGCAGGCTAATGGCTACACCTTC.